This record looks at one T cell receptor beta chain sequence and its context. Antigen: not known. The CD4+ fraction was divided into a CD45RA+ naive subset and a CD45RA-negative memory subset. This entry is derived from a study of shared clonotypes between healthy human individuals. General study points: Clonotype sharing across several donors was observed for around 4.8% of naive CD4 clonotypes.

Approximately 30,000 T cell genomes (approximately 210 ng DNA) went into each sorted-subset replicate. Profiling relied on immunoSEQ multiplex PCR, and the TCRdb table lists in-frame clones only, not all of them. Of roughly 1 million clones listed, under 80% are singletons. Germline V gene data show CDR1 as LNHDA and CDR2 as SQIVND (reference sequence). This CDR3 contains 15 residues. V lost 5 bases and J lost 7; bases outside the gene matches: 14. The sequenced material came from memory CD4+ T cells sorted from blood. Subset here: CD45RA-negative fraction. The genes are TRBV19 and TRBJ2-7; 7 positions agree with TRBD1. The sequence came from a man between 18 and 29 years old in good health. This chain's CDR3 is CASSPRLTGRPEQYF. DNA for the CDR3: TGTGCCAGTAGTCCCCGACTGACAGGGAGACCGGAGCAGTACTTC.